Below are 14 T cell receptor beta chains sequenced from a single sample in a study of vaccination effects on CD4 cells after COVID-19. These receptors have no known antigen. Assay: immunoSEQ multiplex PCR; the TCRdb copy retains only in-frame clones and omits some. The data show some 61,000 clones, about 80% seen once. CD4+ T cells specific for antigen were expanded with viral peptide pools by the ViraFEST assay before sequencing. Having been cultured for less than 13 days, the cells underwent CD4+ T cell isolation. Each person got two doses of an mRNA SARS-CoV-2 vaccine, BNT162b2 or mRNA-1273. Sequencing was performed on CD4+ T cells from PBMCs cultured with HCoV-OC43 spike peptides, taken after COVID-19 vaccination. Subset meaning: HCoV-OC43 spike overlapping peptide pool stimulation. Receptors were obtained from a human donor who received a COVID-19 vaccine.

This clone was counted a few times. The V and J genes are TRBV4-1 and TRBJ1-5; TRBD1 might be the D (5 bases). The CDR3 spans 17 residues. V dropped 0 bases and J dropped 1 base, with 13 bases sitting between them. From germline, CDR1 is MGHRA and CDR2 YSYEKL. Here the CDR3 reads CASSQEYFGTSNQPQHF. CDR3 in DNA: TGCGCCAGCAGCCAAGAATATTTCGGGACGAGCAATCAGCCCCAGCATTTT.

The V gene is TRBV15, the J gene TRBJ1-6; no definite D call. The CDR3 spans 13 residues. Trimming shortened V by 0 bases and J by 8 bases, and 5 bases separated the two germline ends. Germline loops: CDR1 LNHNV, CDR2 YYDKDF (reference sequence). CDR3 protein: CATSRDADSPLHF. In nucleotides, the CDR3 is TGTGCCACCAGCAGAGACGCCGATTCACCCCTCCACTTT.

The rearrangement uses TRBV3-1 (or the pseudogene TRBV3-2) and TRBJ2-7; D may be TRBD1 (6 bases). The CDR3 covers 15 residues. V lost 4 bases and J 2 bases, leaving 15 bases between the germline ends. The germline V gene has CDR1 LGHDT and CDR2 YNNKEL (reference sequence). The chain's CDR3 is CASSPRRDTTYEQYV. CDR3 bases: TGTGCCAGCAGCCCCCGCCGGGACACAACCTACGAGCAGTACGTC.

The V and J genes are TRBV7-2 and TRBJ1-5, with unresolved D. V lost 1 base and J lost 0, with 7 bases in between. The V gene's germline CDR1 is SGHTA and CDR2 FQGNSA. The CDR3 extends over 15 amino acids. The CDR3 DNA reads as TGTGCCAGCAGCTTAGGGAGACTTAGCAATCAGCCCCAGCATTTT. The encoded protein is CASSLGRLSNQPQHF.

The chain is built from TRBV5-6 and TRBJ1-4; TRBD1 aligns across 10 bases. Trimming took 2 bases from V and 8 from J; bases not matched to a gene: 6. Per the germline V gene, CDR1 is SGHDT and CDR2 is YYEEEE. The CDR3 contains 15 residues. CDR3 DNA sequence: TGTGCCAGCAGCTTAGGGGACAGGGGAGTCGAAAAACTGTTTTTT. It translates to CASSLGDRGVEKLFF.

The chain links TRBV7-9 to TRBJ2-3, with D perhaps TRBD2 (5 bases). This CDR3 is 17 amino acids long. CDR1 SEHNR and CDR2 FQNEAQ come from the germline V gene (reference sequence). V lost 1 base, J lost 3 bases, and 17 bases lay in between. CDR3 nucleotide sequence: TGTGCCAGCAGCTTAGGGTCGTCTTGGGGAGAGACAGATACGCAGTATTTT. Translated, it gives CASSLGSSWGETDTQYF. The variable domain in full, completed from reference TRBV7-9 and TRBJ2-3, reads DTGVSQNPRHKITKRGQNVTFRCDPISEHNRLYWYRQTLGQGPEFLTYFQNEAQLEKSRLLSDRFSAERPKGSFSTLEIQRTEQGDSAMYLCASSLGSSWGETDTQYFGPGTRLTVL.

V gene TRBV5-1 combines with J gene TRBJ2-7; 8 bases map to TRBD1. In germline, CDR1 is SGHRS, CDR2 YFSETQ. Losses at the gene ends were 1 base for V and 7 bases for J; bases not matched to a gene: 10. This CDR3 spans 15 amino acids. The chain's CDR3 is CASSLNAGGLTEQYV. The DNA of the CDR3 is TGCGCCAGCAGCTTGAACGCAGGGGGCCTGACTGAGCAGTACGTC.

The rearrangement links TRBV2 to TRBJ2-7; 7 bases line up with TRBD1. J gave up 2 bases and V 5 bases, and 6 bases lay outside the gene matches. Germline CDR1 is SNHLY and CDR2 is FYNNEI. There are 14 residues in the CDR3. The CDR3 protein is CASSRRDRTYEQYV. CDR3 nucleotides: TGTGCCAGCAGTCGCCGGGACAGAACCTACGAGCAGTACGTC.

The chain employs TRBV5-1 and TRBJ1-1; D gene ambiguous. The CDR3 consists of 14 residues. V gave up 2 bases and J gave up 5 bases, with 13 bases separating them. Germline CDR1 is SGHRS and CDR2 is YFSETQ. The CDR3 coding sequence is TGCGCCAGCAGCTTAGGCCCGAGCGGTACTGAAGCTTTCTTT. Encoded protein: CASSLGPSGTEAFF.

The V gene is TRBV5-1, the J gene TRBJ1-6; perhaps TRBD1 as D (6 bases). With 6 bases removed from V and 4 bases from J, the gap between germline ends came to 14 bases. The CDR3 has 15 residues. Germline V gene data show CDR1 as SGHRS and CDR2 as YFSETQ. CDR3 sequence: CASNLDSQYNSPLHF. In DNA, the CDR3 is TGCGCCAGCAACCTGGACAGCCAATATAATTCACCCCTCCACTTT.

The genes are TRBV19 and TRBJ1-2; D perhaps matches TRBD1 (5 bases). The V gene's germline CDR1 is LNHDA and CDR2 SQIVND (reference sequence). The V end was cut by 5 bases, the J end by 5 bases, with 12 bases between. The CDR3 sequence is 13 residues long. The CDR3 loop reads CASSPTATYGYTF. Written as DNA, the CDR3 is TGTGCCAGTAGTCCGACAGCTACTTATGGCTACACCTTC.

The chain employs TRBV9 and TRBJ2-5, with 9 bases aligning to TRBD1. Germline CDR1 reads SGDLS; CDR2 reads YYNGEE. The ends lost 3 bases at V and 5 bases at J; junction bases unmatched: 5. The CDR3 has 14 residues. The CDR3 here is CASSALQGAETQYF. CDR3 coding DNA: TGTGCCAGCAGCGCCCTACAGGGGGCGGAGACCCAGTACTTC. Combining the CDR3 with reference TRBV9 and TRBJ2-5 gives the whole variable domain DSGVTQTPKHLITATGQRVTLRCSPRSGDLSVYWYQQSLDQGLQFLIQYYNGEERAKGNILERFSAQQFPDLHSELNLSSLELGDSALYFCASSALQGAETQYFGPGTRLLVL.

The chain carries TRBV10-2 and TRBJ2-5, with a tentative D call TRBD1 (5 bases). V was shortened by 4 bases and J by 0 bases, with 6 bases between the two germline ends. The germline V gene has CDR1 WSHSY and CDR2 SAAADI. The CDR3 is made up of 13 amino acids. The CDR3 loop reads CASSGQYQETQYF. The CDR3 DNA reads TGCGCCAGCAGTGGACAGTACCAAGAGACCCAGTACTTC.

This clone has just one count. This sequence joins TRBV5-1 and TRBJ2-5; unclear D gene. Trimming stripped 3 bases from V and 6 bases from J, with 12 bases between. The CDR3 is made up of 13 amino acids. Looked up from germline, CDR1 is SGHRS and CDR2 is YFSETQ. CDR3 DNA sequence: TGCGCCAGCAGCTCAGCACAGCCACAGACCCAGTACTTC. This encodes CASSSAQPQTQYF. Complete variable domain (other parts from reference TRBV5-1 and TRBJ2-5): KAGVTQTPRYLIKTRGQQVTLSCSPISGHRSVSWYQQTPGQGLQFLFEYFSETQRNKGNFPGRFSGRQFSNSRSEMNVSTLELGDSALYLCASSSAQPQTQYFGPGTRLLVL.